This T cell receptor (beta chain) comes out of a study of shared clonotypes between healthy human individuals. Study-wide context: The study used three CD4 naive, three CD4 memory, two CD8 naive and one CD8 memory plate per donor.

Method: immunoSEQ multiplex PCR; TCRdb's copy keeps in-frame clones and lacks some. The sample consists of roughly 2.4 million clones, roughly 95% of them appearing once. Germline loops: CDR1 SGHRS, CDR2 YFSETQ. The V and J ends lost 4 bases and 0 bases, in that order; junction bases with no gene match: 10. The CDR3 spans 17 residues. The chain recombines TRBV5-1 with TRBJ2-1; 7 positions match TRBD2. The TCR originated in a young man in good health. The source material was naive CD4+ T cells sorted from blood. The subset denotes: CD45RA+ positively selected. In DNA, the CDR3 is TGCGCCAGCAGCGTCACCACCGGGGGGAGCTCCTACAATGAGCAGTTCTTC. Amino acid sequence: CASSVTTGGSSYNEQFF.